The next 30 T cell receptor beta chains were all read from a single sample in a study of T cells in Graves' hyperthyroidism and ophthalmopathy. Amplified regions were TCR beta CDR3 sequences from RNA transcripts. Primed by the HTBI set, a first-round RT-PCR was run on the TCR CDR3. TCRdb analysed the multiplex PCR reads with MiXCR anew, one entry per CDR3 protein. The repertoire holds around 370,000 distinct CDR3 sequences, with about 18% as singletons. Material: blood. Every receptor here comes from a man between 18 and 35 years old with Graves' ophthalmopathy.

This clonotype has a count of ten or more. The rearrangement uses TRBV6-1 and TRBJ2-7; 8 bases match TRBD1. With V trimmed by 4 bases and J by 5 bases, 7 bases remained unmatched. CDR1 MNHNS and CDR2 SASEGT come from the germline V gene. The length of the CDR3 is 14 residues. As DNA, the CDR3 is TGTGCCAGCAGTGCCTGGACAGGGCCCCACGAGCAGTACTTC. Translated: CASSAWTGPHEQYF.

The rearrangement uses TRBV3-1 and TRBJ2-1, with 11 bases fitting TRBD2. With V trimmed by 3 bases and J by 7 bases, 5 bases remained unmatched. The CDR3 runs 15 residues. Germline assignment: CDR1 LGHDT and CDR2 YNNKEL (reference sequence). The CDR3 nucleotides read TGTGCCAGCAGCCAGATAGCGGGGGGGCTGAATGAGCAGTTCTTC. It codes for CASSQIAGGLNEQFF.

This clonotype was detected many times. In DNA form, the CDR3 reads TGTGCCAGCAGACAGGGGTTGAACACTGAAGCTTTCTTT. Protein product: CASRQGLNTEAFF. V and J are TRBV6-2 or TRBV6-3 and TRBJ1-1; TRBD1 aligns across 7 bases. The CDR3 is 13 residues long. V shed 6 bases, J shed 0 bases, and the junction held 1 base outside the gene matches. Germline V gene data show CDR1 as MNHEY and CDR2 as SVGEGT.

CDR3 loop: CASRGIQDNYGYTF. As DNA, the CDR3 is TGTGCCAGCAGAGGGATACAGGACAACTATGGCTACACCTTC. The V call is TRBV5-6, the J call TRBJ1-2; a possible D gene is TRBD1 (5 bases). From germline, CDR1 is SGHDT and CDR2 YYEEEE. This CDR3 has 14 amino acids. Trimming shortened V by 5 bases and J by 2 bases, and 13 bases separated the two germline ends.

The chain links TRBV28 to TRBJ1-6; 8 nucleotides line up with TRBD1. V was clipped by 4 bases and J by 1 base; unmatched bases: 6. This CDR3 contains 17 residues. Germline V lookup: CDR1 MDHEN, CDR2 SYDVKM. CDR3 sequence: CASSSGQGGSYNSPLHF. The DNA for the CDR3 is TGTGCCAGCAGTTCTGGACAGGGCGGTTCCTATAATTCACCCCTCCACTTT. The full variable domain, its missing parts supplied by reference TRBV28 and TRBJ1-6, is DVKVTQSSRYLVKRTGEKVFLECVQDMDHENMFWYRQDPGLGLRLIYFSYDVKMKEKGDIPEGYSVSREKKERFSLILESASTNQTSMYLCASSSGQGGSYNSPLHFGNGTRLTVT.

This clonotype came up once. The chain joins TRBV4-1 to TRBJ1-2; D not certain. Germline CDR1 and CDR2: MGHRA and YSYEKL. This CDR3 has 13 residues. Trimming removed 6 bases at V and 5 bases at J, with 13 bases between. The CDR3 loop is CASSPGLTYGYTF. The DNA of the CDR3 is TGCGCCAGCAGTCCGGGTCTAACTTATGGCTACACCTTC.

This clonotype occurred a few times. V usage is TRBV5-6 and J usage is TRBJ1-6; unclear D gene. The CDR3 is 14 residues long. Germline values: CDR1 SGHDT, CDR2 YYEEEE. Between the trimmed V and J ends, which lost 2 bases and 5 bases, there was a span of 8 bases. The chain's CDR3 is CASSFRWDNSPLHF. The CDR3 bases are TGTGCCAGCAGCTTCCGGTGGGATAATTCACCCCTCCACTTT.

There are a few counts of this clonotype. The V call is TRBV10-2, the J call TRBJ1-1, with unresolved D. Germline values: CDR1 WSHSY, CDR2 SAAADI. Trimming stripped 8 bases from V and 0 bases from J, with 10 bases between. The length of the CDR3 is 13 residues. Here the CDR3 DNA reads TGCGCCAGCGGGCAGGTCATGAACACTGAAGCTTTCTTT. This gives the protein CASGQVMNTEAFF.

J is TRBJ2-1 and V is TRBV6-2 or TRBV6-3; no reliable D call. This CDR3 region has 14 residues. Trimming left V 6 bases short and J 2 bases short, with 11 bases between. Germline-derived CDR1 and CDR2 are MNHEY and SVGEGT. Written as DNA, the CDR3 is TGTGCCAGCAGCCGATTGGGCCCCTACAATGAGCAGTTCTTC. Its protein is CASSRLGPYNEQFF.

This clonotype turned up a few times. This chain connects TRBV6-4 to TRBJ2-3; D call uncertain. The CDR3 consists of 15 residues. Trimming removed 4 bases at V and 0 bases at J, with 11 bases between. CDR1 is MRHNA and CDR2 is SNTAGT in the germline V gene. The CDR3 DNA reads as TGTGCCAGCAGTGCTGGCGAAATAAGCACAGATACGCAGTATTTT. Translated, it gives CASSAGEISTDTQYF.

This clonotype was recorded many times. The V gene is TRBV20-1, the J gene TRBJ1-2, with TRBD1 matching 8 bases. Per the germline V gene, CDR1 is DFQATT and CDR2 is SNEGSKA (reference sequence). V was clipped by 3 bases and J by 3 bases; unmatched bases: 3. The CDR3 covers 13 residues. CDR3 amino acids: CSASYRGDYGYTF. In DNA, the CDR3 is TGCAGTGCTAGCTACAGGGGGGACTATGGCTACACCTTC.

This clonotype was counted ten times or more. V gene TRBV6-5 combines with J gene TRBJ1-2; D gene unclear. Germline values: CDR1 MNHEY, CDR2 SVGAGI. V was trimmed by 2 bases and J by 5 bases, leaving 12 bases between them. This CDR3 comprises 14 residues. Here the CDR3 DNA reads TGTGCCAGCAGTTACCGACGGGCCAATTATGGCTACACCTTC. Its protein is CASSYRRANYGYTF.

This chain links TRBV6-1 with TRBJ2-5, with unresolved D. Trimming removed 8 bases at V and 5 bases at J, with 21 bases between. The germline gives CDR1 MNHNS, CDR2 SASEGT. This CDR3 spans 15 amino acids. The CDR3 here is CASHSHRLKLETQYF. For the CDR3, the DNA is TGTGCCAGCCACTCCCATCGACTTAAACTGGAGACCCAGTACTTC.

The count of this clonotype is one. This chain's CDR3 is CASSFRQGANTGELFF. CDR3 nucleotides: TGTGCCAGCAGCTTCCGACAGGGCGCGAACACCGGGGAGCTGTTTTTT. The chain carries TRBV11-2 and TRBJ2-2, with 7 bases aligning to TRBD1. Germline trimming cut 3 bases from V and 0 bases from J; bases unmatched to any gene: 4. Per the germline V gene, CDR1 is SGHAT and CDR2 is FQNNGV. The CDR3 has 16 amino acids. Filled out from reference TRBV11-2 and TRBJ2-2, the complete variable domain reads EAGVAQSPRYKIIEKRQSVAFWCNPISGHATLYWYQQILGQGPKLLIQFQNNGVVDDSQLPKDRFSAERLKGVDSTLKIQPAKLEDSAVYLCASSFRQGANTGELFFGEGSRLTVL.

In its sample, this clonotype was seen many times. V and J are TRBV5-8 and TRBJ2-5; TRBD2 matches 8 bases. The V gene end was trimmed by 7 bases and the J gene end by 6 bases; junction bases not matched to a gene: 11. The CDR3 runs to 14 residues. CDR1 is SGHTS, CDR2 YDEGEE, per germline. The CDR3 region is CASADRGTSQTQYF. In nucleotides, the CDR3 is TGTGCCAGCGCCGATCGAGGGACTAGTCAGACCCAGTACTTC.

This clonotype was picked up a small number of times. This chain connects TRBV5-5 to TRBJ2-7; D possibly corresponds to TRBD1 (6 bases). Germline V lookup: CDR1 SGHKS, CDR2 YYEKEE (reference sequence). This CDR3 comprises 15 residues. Trimming cost V 2 bases and J 0 bases, with 12 bases left between them. The CDR3 region has the DNA TGTGCCAGCAGCTTCCCGGGACAAAGCTCCTACGAGCAGTACTTC. It translates to CASSFPGQSSYEQYF.

This clonotype was counted many times. This chain connects TRBV20-1 to TRBJ2-7; 8 nucleotides match TRBD1. V lost 1 base and J lost 1; bases outside the gene matches: 0. The CDR3 contains 13 residues. Germline values: CDR1 DFQATT, CDR2 SNEGSKA (reference sequence). The DNA for the CDR3 is TGCAGTGCTAGAGGGACAGGGTCCTACGAGCAGTACTTC. Translation gives CSARGTGSYEQYF.

This clonotype was recorded many times. J is TRBJ1-2 and V is TRBV3-1, with D hard to call. The CDR3 loop spans 13 amino acids. CDR1 is LGHDT, CDR2 YNNKEL, per germline (reference sequence). V was cut by 2 bases and J by 1 base, with 5 bases left in between. CDR3 loop: CASSQTDNYGYTF. DNA for the CDR3: TGTGCCAGCAGCCAAACAGATAACTATGGCTACACCTTC.

This clonotype has ten or more counts. The chain has TRBV3-1 and TRBJ2-3; D is ambiguous. V gave up 0 bases and J gave up 1 base, with 8 bases separating them. The CDR3 totals 15 residues. CDR1 is LGHDT and CDR2 is YNNKEL in the germline V gene (reference sequence). This chain's CDR3 is CASSQDLDRTDTQYF. The CDR3 DNA reads TGTGCCAGCAGCCAAGATCTCGACCGCACAGATACGCAGTATTTT.

V is TRBV24-1 and J is TRBJ2-3; D unclear. Trimming took 5 bases from V and 0 from J, leaving 8 bases between them. This CDR3 region has 14 residues. Germline V gives CDR1 KGHDR, CDR2 SFDVKD. This CDR3 is CATSVASSTDTQYF. The CDR3 nucleotides read TGTGCCACCAGTGTCGCCTCTAGCACAGATACGCAGTATTTT.

In this sample, this clonotype turned up many times. The chain has TRBV12-3 or TRBV12-4 and TRBJ2-5, with 8 bases that match TRBD1. Trimming cost V 5 bases and J 3 bases; bases outside gene matches: 5. The CDR3 runs to 14 residues. Here the CDR3 DNA reads TGTGCCAGCAGTCTCTACAGGGGGAAAGAGACCCAGTACTTC. It is translated as CASSLYRGKETQYF.

The chain recombines TRBV7-8 with TRBJ1-4; 7 bases align to TRBD1. The V gene's germline CDR1 is SGHVS and CDR2 FQNEAQ. Trimming at V came to 0 bases and at J to 4 bases, leaving 2 bases not matched to a gene. This CDR3 contains 15 residues. For the CDR3, the DNA is TGTGCCAGCAGCTTAGCGGCAGGGGGTAATGAAAAACTGTTTTTT. Encoded protein: CASSLAAGGNEKLFF.

The V gene is TRBV5-5, the J gene TRBJ2-2, with 9 bases that match TRBD1. This CDR3 comprises 17 residues. After removal of 3 bases from V and 4 bases from J, the junction contained 10 bases not matched to a gene. Germline V gene sequence: CDR1 SGHKS, CDR2 YYEKEE (reference sequence). The CDR3 DNA follows: TGTGCCAGCAGCTGGCCCCCCGGGACAGGGACCACCGGGGAGCTGTTTTTT. Its protein product is CASSWPPGTGTTGELFF.

The chain combines TRBV28 with TRBJ2-1, with 12 nucleotides matching TRBD2. V lost 6 bases, J lost 0 bases, and 12 bases stayed unmatched. The length of the CDR3 is 19 residues. Per the germline V gene, CDR1 is MDHEN and CDR2 is SYDVKM. Written as DNA, the CDR3 is TGTGCCAGCAGGTCTAGCGGGGGGGCCCTTTTTAGCTCCTACAATGAGCAGTTCTTC. The encoded protein is CASRSSGGALFSSYNEQFF. Looking up the rest from reference TRBV28 and TRBJ2-1 gives the full variable domain: DVKVTQSSRYLVKRTGEKVFLECVQDMDHENMFWYRQDPGLGLRLIYFSYDVKMKEKGDIPEGYSVSREKKERFSLILESASTNQTSMYLCASRSSGGALFSSYNEQFFGPGTRLTVL.

The gene calls are TRBV27 and TRBJ1-6; 7 bases are shared with TRBD1. Germline trimming cut 7 bases from V and 7 bases from J; bases unmatched to any gene: 13. The CDR3 has 16 amino acids. Germline-derived CDR1 and CDR2 are MNHEY and SMNVEV (reference sequence). The CDR3 DNA reads as TGTGCCAGCATACAGTTGTCGGACAGGCACAATTCACCCCTCCACTTT. It is translated as CASIQLSDRHNSPLHF.

The rearrangement uses TRBV2 and TRBJ2-3; the D gene is possibly TRBD1 (6 bases). Germline values: CDR1 SNHLY, CDR2 FYNNEI. Trimming left V 6 bases short and J 0 bases short, with 16 bases between. This CDR3 comprises 16 residues. CDR3 in DNA: TGTGCCAGCAGCATACAGGGAACCTTAAGCACAGATACGCAGTATTTT. Amino acids: CASSIQGTLSTDTQYF.

The sample holds many counts of this clonotype. The chain has TRBV9 and TRBJ1-2; D might be TRBD1 (5 bases). Deletions cut 5 bases from V and 8 bases from J, with 19 bases between. Germline loops: CDR1 SGDLS, CDR2 YYNGEE. The CDR3 runs to 14 residues. This CDR3 reads CASSDGQGRSGYTF. The CDR3 nucleotides are TGTGCCAGCAGTGATGGGCAGGGCAGGTCCGGCTACACCTTC.

This clonotype has more than one count but fewer than ten. The J gene is TRBJ2-7, the V gene TRBV6-5, with no clear D. Trimming took off 0 bases at V and 2 bases at J, with 8 bases between the two ends. CDR1 is MNHEY and CDR2 is SVGAGI in the germline V gene. There are 14 residues in the CDR3. The CDR3 coding sequence is TGTGCCAGCAGTTACTCGAGCAGGACCTACGAGCAGTACTTC. It encodes CASSYSSRTYEQYF.

This clonotype was seen more than once but under ten times. The chain uses TRBV9 and TRBJ2-7; 10 bases are a match to TRBD2. The CDR3 loop spans 16 amino acids. Looked up from germline, CDR1 is SGDLS and CDR2 is YYNGEE. The V and J ends lost 4 bases and 3 bases, in that order; junction bases with no gene match: 10. The CDR3 DNA sequence: TGTGCCAGCAGCCCAAGGACTAGCGGTCTCATCTACGAGCAGTACTTC. Translation gives CASSPRTSGLIYEQYF.

This clonotype occurred many times. The V and J genes are TRBV3-1 and TRBJ1-6; D possibly corresponds to TRBD1 (5 bases). The CDR3 extends over 13 amino acids. Trimming removed 8 bases at V and 8 bases at J, with 13 bases between. Germline assignment: CDR1 LGHDT and CDR2 YNNKEL (reference sequence). The DNA of the CDR3 is TGTGCCAGCTCTACAGACAGAGATTCACCCCTCCACTTT. Its translation: CASSTDRDSPLHF. Together with reference TRBV3-1 and TRBJ1-6, the CDR3 gives the full variable domain: DTAVSQTPKYLVTQMGNDKSIKCEQNLGHDTMYWYKQDSKKFLKIMFSYNNKELIINETVPNRFSPKSPDKAHLNLHINSLELGDSAVYFCASSTDRDSPLHFGNGTRLTVT.